A single sample gave rise to the 18 T cell receptor beta chains below, sequenced in a study of CD8+ T cells in alopecia areata. As for treatment: oral pan-JAK inhibitor, 5-10 mg twice daily. Extracted RNA was reverse transcribed, and the resulting cDNA served as sequencing template. The repertoire was sequenced with immunoSEQ multiplex PCR; TCRdb's copy has only in-frame clones and lacks some. The sample holds under 200,000 clones, roughly 65% seen once. Sample: CD4+ T cells sorted from blood, taken at week 4, from a patient treated with tofacitinib. These receptors came from a human donor with alopecia areata.

The CDR3, as DNA: TGCAGCGTTGAAAGCCAGCGGGGGGGCTCCTACAATGAGCAGTTCTTC. Translation gives CSVESQRGGSYNEQFF. This chain connects TRBV29-1 to TRBJ2-1; 10 nucleotides line up with TRBD2. V shed 2 bases and J 0 bases; nucleotides not matched to a gene: 4. Germline V lookup: CDR1 SQVTM, CDR2 ANQGSEA. The CDR3 length is 16 residues.

J is TRBJ2-5 and V is TRBV4-3, with 7 positions matching TRBD1. Germline-derived CDR1 and CDR2 are LGHNA and YSLEER. The CDR3 sequence is 15 residues long. V lost 3 bases and J lost 3; bases outside the gene matches: 7. CDR3 sequence reads: CASSHGTGAEETQYF. The CDR3 DNA sequence: TGCGCCAGCAGCCATGGAACAGGGGCCGAAGAGACCCAGTACTTC.

The chain couples TRBV30 to TRBJ1-6; no firm D call. The CDR3 spans 14 residues. CDR1 GTSNPN and CDR2 SVGIG come from the germline V gene (reference sequence). Trimming took 5 bases from V and 0 from J, leaving 8 bases between them. CDR3 residues: CAWRRDSYNSPLHF. The CDR3 nucleotides read TGTGCCTGGCGTAGGGACTCCTATAATTCACCCCTCCACTTT.

The chain couples TRBV14 to TRBJ1-2; 10 nucleotides line up with TRBD1. Germline lookup yields CDR1 SGHDN and CDR2 FVKESK. The CDR3 spans 15 residues. The V and J ends lost 1 base and 7 bases, in that order; junction bases with no gene match: 6. The CDR3 protein is CASSQADRGHRGYTF. In DNA, the CDR3 is TGTGCCAGCAGCCAAGCTGACAGGGGGCATCGTGGCTACACCTTC.

J is TRBJ1-2 and V is TRBV12-2. TRBV12-2 is annotated as a pseudogene. This CDR3 comprises 16 residues. The DNA of the CDR3 is TGTGCAAGTCGCTTAGCCCCCGTCATCGCCAACTATGGCTACACCTTC. Translation: CASRLAPVIANYGYTF.

The gene calls are TRBV4-2 and TRBJ1-5; no firm D call. CDR3 size: 14 residues. Trimming cost V 0 bases and J 4 bases, with 7 bases left between them. CDR1 is LGHNA and CDR2 is YNFKEQ in the germline V gene. CDR3 amino acids: CASSQEQPNQPQHF. CDR3 nucleotide sequence: TGTGCCAGCAGCCAAGAACAGCCAAATCAGCCCCAGCATTTT.

V gene TRBV29-1 combines with J gene TRBJ2-3, with 8 bases that match TRBD1. Germline-derived CDR1 and CDR2 are SQVTM and ANQGSEA. V shed 1 base and J 4 bases; nucleotides not matched to a gene: 7. The CDR3 spans 15 residues. CDR3 sequence reads: CSVEGTGNSPDTQYF. In nucleotides, the CDR3 is TGCAGCGTTGAAGGGACAGGGAATTCCCCAGATACGCAGTATTTT.

This clone occurred a few times. The chain couples TRBV6-1 to TRBJ2-1; 9 bases agree with TRBD1. The CDR3 spans 15 residues. With 5 bases clipped from V and 1 base from J, the junction kept 3 bases outside the gene matches. In germline, CDR1 is MNHNS, CDR2 SASEGT. CDR3 region: CASSRDRVSYNEQFF. CDR3 bases: TGTGCCAGCAGTAGGGACAGGGTATCCTACAATGAGCAGTTCTTC.

This chain connects TRBV4-1 to TRBJ1-6; 7 bases match TRBD1. Germline CDR1 is MGHRA and CDR2 is YSYEKL. This CDR3 is built from 15 residues. The V and J ends lost 1 base and 8 bases, in that order; junction bases with no gene match: 5. CDR3 sequence reads: CASSQGQGEDSPLHF. CDR3 nucleotides: TGCGCCAGCAGCCAAGGACAGGGTGAAGATTCACCCCTCCACTTT.

The rearrangement joins TRBV6-5 to TRBJ1-1, with D perhaps matching TRBD1 (6 bases). This CDR3 is built from 14 residues. Between the trimmed V and J ends, which lost 0 bases and 6 bases, there was a span of 11 bases. CDR1 is MNHEY and CDR2 is SVGAGI in the germline V gene. Here the CDR3 DNA reads TGTGCCAGCAGTTACTCGCTGGGGGCCGCTGAAGCTTTCTTT. This gives the protein CASSYSLGAAEAFF.

The chain has TRBV6-6 and TRBJ1-2; TRBD1 matches at 7 bases. The CDR3 length is 12 residues. CDR1 is MNHNY, CDR2 SVGAGI, per germline (reference sequence). The V segment lost 10 bases and the J segment 6 bases; nucleotides outside the gene matches: 8. CDR3 nucleotides: TGTGCCACCGAGGGAGGGGGCGATGGCTACACCTTC. Translating it yields CATEGGGDGYTF.

The chain is built from TRBV27 and TRBJ1-5; unclear D gene. With 5 bases removed from V and 0 bases from J, the gap between germline ends came to 14 bases. This CDR3 spans 16 amino acids. Germline lookup yields CDR1 MNHEY and CDR2 SMNVEV (reference sequence). The CDR3 region has the DNA TGTGCCAGCAGTGTTGTCGGACTCTATAGCAATCAGCCCCAGCATTTT. Its protein is CASSVVGLYSNQPQHF.

The J gene is TRBJ1-1, the V gene TRBV7-2; D call uncertain. The V and J ends lost 2 bases and 1 base respectively, with 5 bases between them. The germline gives CDR1 SGHTA, CDR2 FQGNSA. This CDR3 comprises 13 residues. The CDR3 DNA follows: TGTGCCAGCAGCTTATTCCCGAACACTGAAGCTTTCTTT. Translated, it gives CASSLFPNTEAFF.

The sample holds a few counts of this clone. V is TRBV7-2 and J is TRBJ2-4; tentatively, D is TRBD2 (5 bases). The V end lost 0 bases, the J end lost 7 bases, and 7 bases lay between the germline ends. The CDR3 totals 13 residues. Per germline, CDR1 SGHTA and CDR2 FQGNSA. The DNA for the CDR3 is TGTGCCAGCAGCTTAGCTGGGGAGAACATTCAGTACTTC. Its protein product is CASSLAGENIQYF.

This clone was counted a single time. This chain joins TRBV7-9 and TRBJ2-1, with 8 bases fitting TRBD1. Germline-derived CDR1 and CDR2 are SEHNR and FQNEAQ (reference sequence). V trimming: 8 bases; J trimming: 8 bases; junction bases outside the gene matches: 5. This CDR3 comprises 12 residues. The CDR3 bases are TGTGCCAGCGAAGGACAGGGACATGAGCAGTTCTTC. It codes for CASEGQGHEQFF.

This clone showed up just a few times. The V gene is TRBV29-1, the J gene TRBJ2-3, with 11 nucleotides matching TRBD2. V was clipped by 5 bases and J by 3 bases; unmatched bases: 7. CDR1 is SQVTM and CDR2 is ANQGSEA in the germline V gene. This CDR3 region has 15 residues. CDR3 nucleotide sequence: TGCAGCGTTTCAGTAGCGGGGGGGCGAACAGATACGCAGTATTTT. Translation: CSVSVAGGRTDTQYF.

The CDR3 here is CASSRDRSGGTQYF. The DNA of the CDR3 is TGTGCCAGCAGCCGGGACAGGTCGGGGGGTACGCAGTATTTT. The chain links TRBV7-2 to TRBJ2-3; tentative D call: TRBD1 (8 bases). Germline-derived CDR1 and CDR2 are SGHTA and FQGNSA. The CDR3 is 14 amino acids. Between the trimmed V and J ends, which lost 5 bases and 8 bases, there was a span of 17 bases. The full variable domain, completed using reference TRBV7-2 and TRBJ2-3, is GAGVSQSPSNKVTEKGKDVELRCDPISGHTALYWYRQSLGQGLEFLIYFQGNSAPDKSGLPSDRFSAERTGGSVSTLTIQRTQQEDSAVYLCASSRDRSGGTQYFGPGTRLTVL.

The CDR3 protein is CASSLGNTGELFF. In DNA, the CDR3 is TGTGCCAGCAGCTTGGGGAACACCGGGGAGCTGTTTTTT. The chain carries TRBV7-2 and TRBJ2-2; D not resolved. Germline V gene lookup returns CDR1 SGHTA and CDR2 FQGNSA. The length of the CDR3 is 13 residues. V was trimmed by 3 bases and J by 1 base, leaving 3 bases between them.